This T cell receptor beta chain comes out of a study of blood T cell repertoires in COVID-19 (TCRdb year 2020). For the study in its entirety: Samples from collaborators originated in the United States, Italy and Spain and spanned both the acute and convalescent phases of COVID-19. Nearly every sample came with metadata listing a de-identified subject ID, COVID-19 status, age in years and sex. The dataset comprised deeply sampled blood TCRbeta repertoires from subjects exposed to, actively infected with, or recovered from COVID-19. HLA class I and class II types, where available, came from metadata supplied by the sample provider rather than from assay-based typing. The prospective study material was composed of cDNA or gDNA derived from T cells, B-cell-depleted T cells, or PBMCs. Samples were obtained from the ongoing ImmuneRACE study (first 160 participants) and from 1,000 to 1,500 subjects provided by 6 global collaborators. The repertoires were released in a freely available public database meant as a resource for research on the immune response to SARS-CoV-2.

Collaborating institutions collected whole blood in K2EDTA tubes following their own protocols. Collaborator samples were shipped for TCRbeta analysis as frozen whole blood, isolated PBMCs, or DNA extracted from either sample type. The immunoSEQ Assay, a bias-controlled multiplex PCR, was used to amplify TCRbeta CDR3 regions from genomic DNA. As for the authors' bioinformatics: The number of nucleated cells in each sample was estimated from the amplification of reference gene primers within the assay. To quantify the absolute abundance of each unique TCRbeta CDR3 rearrangement, sequence reads were collapsed and filtered. For each sample, productive Simpson clonality was calculated by taking the square root of Simpson's diversity index across productive rearrangements. TCRdb re-hosts the immuneACCESS table, in-frame sequences only. Its copies lack some clones; in the studies checked, an unresolved V gene accounts for under half of them, and the cause for the rest is not known. The V and J calls and clone size were taken over from that table, and D and trimming were inferred from the DNA. For this sample there are 40,000 to 45,000 clones; about 88% appear just once. The top ten clones comprise over 2% of the sample.

The germline V and J ends show losses of 3 bases and 2 bases respectively, and no gene match explains 8 bases of the junction. The CDR3 measures 16 amino acids from cysteine to phenylalanine. Just CDR3 DNA is preserved here, 48 bases in frame from base 1. The germline V gene yields KGHSH for CDR1 and LQKENI for CDR2. The research as a whole found: The quantity of clinical and demographic metadata differed by source and by participant and was supplied without curation.

With regard to this clone: The target of this receptor is not known. Per-base quality was not reported, and no clone a single base away is much larger than it.

This clonotype was sampled from a human donor in a cohort sampled during active COVID-19. The sequenced sample was peripheral blood. Rearrangement joined TRBV18 to TRBJ1-1; TRBD1 fits 8 bases in the junction. The DNA is as follows: TGTGCCAGCTCACCCCGTGAGGGACAGGCTAACACTGAAGCTTTCTTT. Protein translation: CASSPREGQANTEAFF.